This entry describes one T cell receptor beta chain. Original processing notes: Amplified reference gene primers provided the basis for estimating nucleated cell counts. The repertoire was sequenced with immunoSEQ multiplex PCR; TCRdb's copy has only in-frame clones and lacks some. D and trimming come from the DNA, and the V and J calls and clone size come from that table. The sample yields 100,000 to 150,000 clones, around nine tenths seen once. CDR3 length: 15 residues. V lost 1 base, J lost 3 bases, and 3 bases stayed unmatched. In germline, CDR1 is SGHRS, CDR2 YFSETQ. The entry originates in a study of blood T cell repertoires in COVID-19. Study-level background: PBMCs, B-cell-depleted T cells, or T cells provided the cDNA or gDNA that made up the material.

This chain uses TRBV5-1 with TRBJ2-7; 11 nucleotides match TRBD2. The sequence was obtained from a man aged 65 to 85 with active COVID-19. Sequenced sample: peripheral blood. CDR3 amino acids: CASSLRLAGSYEQYF. As DNA, the CDR3 is TGCGCCAGCAGCTTGCGACTAGCGGGAAGCTACGAGCAGTACTTC.